This TCR beta chain emerged from a study of blood T cell repertoires in COVID-19. V lost 4 bases, J lost 8 bases, and 6 bases stayed unmatched. CDR1 SQVTM and CDR2 ANQGSEA come from the germline V gene. The CDR3 extends over 12 amino acids. Sequencing was performed with immunoSEQ multiplex PCR; in TCRdb, only in-frame clones are kept and a portion is missing. The sample lists roughly 230,000 clones; 70% to 90% were seen once. The V call is TRBV29-1, the J call TRBJ1-2; TRBD1 agrees at 8 bases. This receptor was taken from a woman between 50 and 59 years old who had been exposed to COVID-19. Sequencing was performed on PBMCs or T cells enriched from blood (not recorded which). The CDR3 spells CSVGDRLRGYTF. Written as DNA, the CDR3 is TGCAGCGTTGGGGACAGGCTCCGAGGCTACACCTTC.